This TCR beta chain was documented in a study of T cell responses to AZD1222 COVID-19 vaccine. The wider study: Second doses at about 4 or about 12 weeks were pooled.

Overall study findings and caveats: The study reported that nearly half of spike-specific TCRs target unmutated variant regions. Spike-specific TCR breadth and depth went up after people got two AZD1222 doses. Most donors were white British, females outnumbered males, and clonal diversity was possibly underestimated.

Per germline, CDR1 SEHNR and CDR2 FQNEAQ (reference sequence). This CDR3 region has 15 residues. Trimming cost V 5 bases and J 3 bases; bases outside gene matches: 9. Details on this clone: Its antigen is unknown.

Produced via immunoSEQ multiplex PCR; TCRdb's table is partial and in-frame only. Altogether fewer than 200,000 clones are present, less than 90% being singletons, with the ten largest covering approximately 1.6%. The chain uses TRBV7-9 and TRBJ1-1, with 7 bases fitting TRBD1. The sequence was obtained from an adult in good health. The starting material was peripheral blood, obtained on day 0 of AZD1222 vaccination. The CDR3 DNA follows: TGTGCCAGCAGCGTGACAGGGCTCCGAGACACTGAAGCTTTCTTT. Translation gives CASSVTGLRDTEAFF.